These 14 T cell receptor beta chains came from one sample sequenced in a study of cytomegalovirus exposure and HLA in healthy donors. This PCR relied on a set of 60 Vbeta primers and 13 Jbeta primers. Profiling relied on immunoSEQ multiplex PCR, and the TCRdb table lists in-frame clones only, not all of them. The table includes approximately 110,000 clones, around 77% detected once. The sample comprised PBMCs. These receptors all stem from a woman in her thirties or forties in good health and CMV-seropositive.

The chain uses TRBV7-2 and TRBJ2-1; 9 bases are shared with TRBD2. The CDR3 runs 16 residues. J was trimmed by 2 bases and V by 5 bases; bases with no gene match: 7. CDR1 is SGHTA, CDR2 FQGNSA, per germline. CDR3 amino acids: CASSRLAAVTYNEQFF. The CDR3 DNA reads TGTGCCAGCAGCCGACTAGCGGCTGTTACCTACAATGAGCAGTTCTTC.

This chain uses TRBV28 with TRBJ2-3; D gene uncertain. Deletions cut 6 bases from V and 3 bases from J, with 13 bases between. The germline CDR1 and CDR2 sequences are MDHEN and SYDVKM. The CDR3 has 14 residues. CDR3 in DNA: TGTGCCAGCAGGTCGGTGAAAAGTACAGATACGCAGTATTTT. This translates into CASRSVKSTDTQYF.

The chain combines TRBV18 with TRBJ2-5; D may be TRBD1 (6 bases). Germline loops: CDR1 KGHSH, CDR2 LQKENI. V was clipped by 6 bases and J by 5 bases, with 16 bases between them. This CDR3 is built from 14 residues. This chain's CDR3 is CASSPPGQSETQYF. CDR3 coding DNA: TGTGCCAGCTCGCCTCCGGGACAATCCGAGACCCAGTACTTC. Combining the CDR3 with reference TRBV18 and TRBJ2-5 gives the whole variable domain NAGVMQNPRHLVRRRGQEARLRCSPMKGHSHVYWYRQLPEEGLKFMVYLQKENIIDESGMPKERFSAEFPKEGPSILRIQQVVRGDSAAYFCASSPPGQSETQYFGPGTRLLVL.

This sequence joins TRBV30 and TRBJ2-3; D ambiguous. The V end was cut by 3 bases, the J end by 6 bases, with 10 bases between. The CDR3 spans 12 residues. The germline V gene encodes CDR1 GTSNPN and CDR2 SVGIG (reference sequence). Here the CDR3 reads CAWSEYGDTQYF. CDR3 sequence (DNA): TGTGCCTGGAGCGAATACGGGGATACGCAGTATTTT.

This clone was observed once. V gene TRBV11-1 combines with J gene TRBJ2-1, with 9 positions matching TRBD2. The V segment lost 1 base and the J segment 5 bases; nucleotides outside the gene matches: 3. There are 15 residues in the CDR3. Germline values: CDR1 SGHAT, CDR2 FQDESV (reference sequence). CDR3 residues: CASSLGTSADNEQFF. The CDR3 nucleotides are TGTGCCAGCAGCTTAGGGACTAGCGCAGACAATGAGCAGTTCTTC.

This chain uses TRBV5-1 with TRBJ2-5; TRBD2 aligns across 13 bases. The CDR3 has 15 amino acids. V gave up 7 bases and J gave up 4 bases; unmatched junction bases: 7. The germline V gene has CDR1 SGHRS and CDR2 YFSETQ. The CDR3 nucleotides are TGCGCCAGCGGTGGACTAGCGGGAGTCGGAGAGACCCAGTACTTC. Amino acid sequence: CASGGLAGVGETQYF.

The chain uses TRBV2 and TRBJ2-1, with D hard to call. Germline CDR1 SNHLY, CDR2 FYNNEI. This CDR3 comprises 13 residues. Between the trimmed V and J ends, which lost 3 bases and 10 bases, there was a span of 13 bases. The chain's CDR3 is CASSERGFGEQFF. CDR3 nucleotides: TGTGCCAGCAGTGAGCGAGGATTCGGGGAGCAGTTCTTC.

The chain carries TRBV28 and TRBJ2-5; D ambiguous. V lost 7 bases and J 4 bases, leaving 13 bases between the germline ends. This CDR3 spans 13 amino acids. Germline V lookup: CDR1 MDHEN, CDR2 SYDVKM. CDR3 in DNA: TGTGCCAGCAACCCAGGATACGGAGAGACCCAGTACTTC. It encodes CASNPGYGETQYF.

This clone is a singleton in its sample. This sequence joins TRBV5-1 and TRBJ2-2, with no clear D. V was pared by 0 bases and J by 3 bases, with 3 bases between. The CDR3 has 13 residues. Germline CDR1 SGHRS, CDR2 YFSETQ. The CDR3 region has the DNA TGCGCCAGCAGCTTGGTAGACACCGGGGAGCTGTTTTTT. It is translated as CASSLVDTGELFF.

CDR3 sequence: CASSLAEYYEQYF. DNA of the CDR3: TGTGCCAGCAGCTTAGCGGAGTACTACGAGCAGTACTTC. The rearrangement uses TRBV7-2 and TRBJ2-7; no clear D. Deletions cut 0 bases from V and 3 bases from J, with 6 bases between. Germline values: CDR1 SGHTA, CDR2 FQGNSA. This CDR3 is 13 amino acids long. Complete variable domain (other parts from reference TRBV7-2 and TRBJ2-7): GAGVSQSPSNKVTEKGKDVELRCDPISGHTALYWYRQSLGQGLEFLIYFQGNSAPDKSGLPSDRFSAERTGGSVSTLTIQRTQQEDSAVYLCASSLAEYYEQYFGPGTRLTVT.

The chain recombines TRBV18 with TRBJ2-7; D is ambiguous. Trimming cost V 2 bases and J 3 bases, with 5 bases left between them. The CDR3 covers 12 residues. The germline V gene has CDR1 KGHSH and CDR2 LQKENI. The CDR3 nucleotides are TGTGCCAGCTCACCAATCGGCTACGAGCAGTACTTC. Protein sequence: CASSPIGYEQYF.

This clone was seen just once. This rearrangement joins TRBV30 to TRBJ2-3; no clear D. Trimming shortened V by 2 bases and J by 6 bases, and 6 bases separated the two germline ends. The CDR3 has 11 residues. Germline CDR1 reads GTSNPN; CDR2 reads SVGIG (reference sequence). CDR3 in amino acids: CAWSLRDTQYF. CDR3 nucleotides: TGTGCCTGGAGTCTGAGGGATACGCAGTATTTT.

The chain has TRBV5-6 and TRBJ2-7; the match to TRBD1 covers 10 bases. Germline V CDR1 and CDR2: SGHDT, YYEEEE. J gave up 0 bases and V 0 bases, and 3 bases lay outside the gene matches. The CDR3 is 16 residues long. In DNA form, the CDR3 reads TGTGCCAGCAGCTTGGAGGGACAGGGGCCCTCCTACGAGCAGTACTTC. Encoded protein: CASSLEGQGPSYEQYF.

This chain joins TRBV7-3 and TRBJ2-5; a weak D match, TRBD2 (6 bases). Trimming pared 5 bases from V and 2 bases from J, leaving 9 bases between. Per germline, CDR1 SGHTA and CDR2 FQGTGA. The CDR3 contains 13 residues. Written as DNA, the CDR3 is TGTGCCAGCAGCCGGGGGATGCAAGAGACCCAGTACTTC. Translating it yields CASSRGMQETQYF.